This T cell receptor beta chain comes out of a study of shared clonotypes between healthy human individuals. The overall study: CD4 naive and memory got three plates each, CD8 naive two, CD8 memory one.

Libraries were prepared by immunoSEQ multiplex PCR; TCRdb keeps only in-frame clonotypes and omits some of them. Among 2.3 million or so clones, more than 85% were seen once, and the ten largest hold roughly 0.36%. The CDR3 has 13 residues. Germline loops: CDR1 ENHRY, CDR2 SYGVKD. V shed 8 bases and J shed 0 bases, with 7 bases lying between them. Sequencing was carried out using naive CD4+ T cells from PBMCs. Subset defined: CD45RA+ positively selected. The receptor comes from a young man in good health. Some clones in this sample may be carry-over from other donors' samples. This chain connects TRBV10-3 to TRBJ1-4, with D perhaps TRBD1 (5 bases). This chain's CDR3 is CAIAGATNEKLFF. The CDR3 bases are TGTGCCATCGCGGGGGCAACTAATGAAAAACTGTTTTTT.